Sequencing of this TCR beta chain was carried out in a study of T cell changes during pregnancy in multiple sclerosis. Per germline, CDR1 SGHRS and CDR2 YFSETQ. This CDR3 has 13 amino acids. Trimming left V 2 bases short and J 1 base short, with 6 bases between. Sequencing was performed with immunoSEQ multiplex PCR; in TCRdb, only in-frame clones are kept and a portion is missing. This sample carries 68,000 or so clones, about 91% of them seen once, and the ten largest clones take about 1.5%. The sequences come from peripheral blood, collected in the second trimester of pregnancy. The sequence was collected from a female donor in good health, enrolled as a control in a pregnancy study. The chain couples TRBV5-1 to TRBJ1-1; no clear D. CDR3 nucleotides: TGCGCCAGCAGCTTTTCACAGAACACTGAAGCTTTCTTT. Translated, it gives CASSFSQNTEAFF.